These T cell receptor beta chains were read from a single sample in a study of PD-1 blockade in classical Hodgkin lymphoma. The repertoire was sequenced with immunoSEQ multiplex PCR; TCRdb's copy has only in-frame clones and lacks some. In the table there are about 94,000 clones, approximately 89% of which are singletons. The sample consisted of peripheral blood mononuclear cells (PBMCs), taken before the second cycle of nivolumab. The receptors were gathered from a human donor with classical Hodgkin lymphoma. CDR3s include the opening cysteine and the closing phenylalanine or tryptophan. The order of the fields is V gene, J gene, CDR3 length, D gene, CDR3 DNA, CDR3 protein. A D gene is named only where the DNA matches it firmly.

TRBV28	TRBJ1-5	13	NA	TGTGCCAGCAGGCGACAGGTAAATCAGCCCCAGCATTTT	CASRRQVNQPQHF
TRBV6-1	TRBJ2-1	16	NA	TGTGCCAGCAGTGGGCCAACACGGAGCTCCTACAATGAGCAGTTCTTC	CASSGPTRSSYNEQFF
TRBV7-9	TRBJ2-7	13	NA	TGTGCCAGCAGCTTAGGAGATTTCCACGAGCAGTACTTC	CASSLGDFHEQYF
TRBV6-5	TRBJ2-2	14	NA	TGTGCCAGCAGTTACTCGGGGGATATCGGGGAGCTGTTTTTT	CASSYSGDIGELFF
TRBV5-1	TRBJ2-2	15	TRBD2	TGCGCCAGCAGCGCGGGGGGGCCAGACACCGGGGAGCTGTTTTTT	CASSAGGPDTGELFF
TRBV7-9	TRBJ1-2	13	TRBD1	TGTGCCAGCAGCATACAGGGGGACTATGGCTACACCTTC	CASSIQGDYGYTF
TRBV19	TRBJ2-1	14	NA	TGTGCCAGTAGTATAGTGGCCGGGAGAAATGAGCAGTTCTTC	CASSIVAGRNEQFF
TRBV6-6	TRBJ1-1	14	TRBD1	TGTGCCAGCAGTTACCCTGACAGGGGCCCTGAAGCTTTCTTT	CASSYPDRGPEAFF
TRBV6-5	TRBJ2-3	15	TRBD1	TGTGCCAGCAGCAAGACAGGGCTTAGCACAGATACGCAGTATTTT	CASSKTGLSTDTQYF
TRBV5-4	TRBJ2-1	16	NA	TGTGCCAGCAGTCCCATCTCCTGGAGCTCCTACAATGAGCAGTTCTTC	CASSPISWSSYNEQFF